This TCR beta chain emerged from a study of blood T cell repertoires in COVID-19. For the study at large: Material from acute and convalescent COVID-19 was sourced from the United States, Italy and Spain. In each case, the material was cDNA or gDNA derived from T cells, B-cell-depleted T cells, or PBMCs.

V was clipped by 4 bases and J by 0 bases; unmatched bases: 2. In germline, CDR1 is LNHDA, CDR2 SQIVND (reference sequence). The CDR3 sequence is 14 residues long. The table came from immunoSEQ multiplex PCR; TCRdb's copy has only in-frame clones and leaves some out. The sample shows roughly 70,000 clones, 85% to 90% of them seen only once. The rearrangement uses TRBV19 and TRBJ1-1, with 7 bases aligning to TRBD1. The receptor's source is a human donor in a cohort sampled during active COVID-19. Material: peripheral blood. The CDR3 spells CASSRQGLNTEAFF. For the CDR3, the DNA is TGTGCCAGTAGTAGACAGGGCCTGAACACTGAAGCTTTCTTT.